This TCR beta chain was recorded in a study of blood T cell repertoires in COVID-19. Study-wide background: The United States, Italy and Spain were the sources of the acute and convalescent COVID-19 samples. In each case, the material was cDNA or gDNA derived from T cells, B-cell-depleted T cells, or PBMCs.

Patients from Seattle were sampled longitudinally, starting during active infection. Authors' methods: Amplifying reference gene primers gave estimates of nucleated cell counts. Produced via immunoSEQ multiplex PCR; TCRdb's table is partial and in-frame only. V and J calls and clone size come straight from that table; D and trimming were deduced from the DNA. Among approximately 250,000 clones, around nine tenths were seen once, and the ten largest hold over 10%. Looked up from germline, CDR1 is GTSNPN and CDR2 is SVGIG (reference sequence). V was pared by 6 bases and J by 10 bases, with 13 bases between. The CDR3 is 12 amino acids.

V gene TRBV30 combines with J gene TRBJ1-6; D is unclear. The sequencing input was peripheral blood. The origin of this receptor is a woman between 65 and 79 years old with COVID-19, enrolled during active disease. As DNA, the CDR3 is TGTGCCTGTGCCCGGGTTAACTCACCCCTCCACTTT. It translates to CACARVNSPLHF.